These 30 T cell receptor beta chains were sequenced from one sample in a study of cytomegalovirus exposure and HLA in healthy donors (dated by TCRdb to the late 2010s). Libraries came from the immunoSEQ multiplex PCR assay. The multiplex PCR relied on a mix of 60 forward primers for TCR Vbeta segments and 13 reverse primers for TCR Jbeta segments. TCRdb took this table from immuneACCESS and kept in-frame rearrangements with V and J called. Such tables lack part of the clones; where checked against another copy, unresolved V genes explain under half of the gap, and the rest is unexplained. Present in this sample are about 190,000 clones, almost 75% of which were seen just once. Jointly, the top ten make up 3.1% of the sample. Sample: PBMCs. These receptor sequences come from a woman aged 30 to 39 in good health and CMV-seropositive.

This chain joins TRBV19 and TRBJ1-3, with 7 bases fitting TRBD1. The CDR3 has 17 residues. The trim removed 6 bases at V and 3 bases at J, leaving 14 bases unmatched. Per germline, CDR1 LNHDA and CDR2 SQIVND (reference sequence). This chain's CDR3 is CASSPLQTGLLGNTIYF. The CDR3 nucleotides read TGTGCCAGTAGCCCTCTTCAGACAGGGCTCCTTGGAAACACCATATATTTT.

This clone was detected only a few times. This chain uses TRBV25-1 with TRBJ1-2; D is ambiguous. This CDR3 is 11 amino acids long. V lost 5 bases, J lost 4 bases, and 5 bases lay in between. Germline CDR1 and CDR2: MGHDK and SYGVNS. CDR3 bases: TGTGCCAGCAGTACCGGCTATGGCTACACCTTC. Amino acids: CASSTGYGYTF.

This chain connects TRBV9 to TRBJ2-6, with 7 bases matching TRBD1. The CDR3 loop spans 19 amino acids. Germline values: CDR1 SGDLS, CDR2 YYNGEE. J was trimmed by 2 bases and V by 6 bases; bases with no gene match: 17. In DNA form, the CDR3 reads TGTGCCAGCACCAAGCATCACGACAGGGACCATGCTGGGGCCAACGTCCTGACTTTC. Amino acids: CASTKHHDRDHAGANVLTF.

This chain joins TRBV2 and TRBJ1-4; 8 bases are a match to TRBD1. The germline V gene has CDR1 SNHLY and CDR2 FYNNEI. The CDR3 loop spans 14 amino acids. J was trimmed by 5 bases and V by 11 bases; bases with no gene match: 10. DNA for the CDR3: TGTGCCGGTACTACTGGACAGGGCAATGAAAAACTGTTTTTT. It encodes CAGTTGQGNEKLFF.

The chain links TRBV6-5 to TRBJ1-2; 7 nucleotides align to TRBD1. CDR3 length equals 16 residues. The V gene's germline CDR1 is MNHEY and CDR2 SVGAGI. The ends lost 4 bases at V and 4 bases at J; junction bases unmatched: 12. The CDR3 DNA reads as TGTGCCAGCAGTTCCAAGGCCCCGGACAGGCCCTATGGCTACACCTTC. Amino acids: CASSSKAPDRPYGYTF.

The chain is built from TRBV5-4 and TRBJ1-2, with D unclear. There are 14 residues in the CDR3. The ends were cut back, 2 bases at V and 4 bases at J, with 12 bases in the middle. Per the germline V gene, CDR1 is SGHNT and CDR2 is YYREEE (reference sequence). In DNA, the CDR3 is TGTGCCAGCAGCTTTGAGAGCCTCCCCTATGGCTACACCTTC. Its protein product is CASSFESLPYGYTF.

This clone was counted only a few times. CDR3 amino acids: CASRERQLTSGANVLTF. CDR3 bases: TGCGCCAGCAGGGAAAGACAGTTAACCTCTGGGGCCAACGTCCTGACTTTC. V gene TRBV5-1 combines with J gene TRBJ2-6; D is possibly TRBD1 (5 bases). This CDR3 comprises 17 residues. V lost 5 bases and J lost 0, with 15 bases in between. CDR1 and CDR2 from the germline V gene are SGHRS and YFSETQ.

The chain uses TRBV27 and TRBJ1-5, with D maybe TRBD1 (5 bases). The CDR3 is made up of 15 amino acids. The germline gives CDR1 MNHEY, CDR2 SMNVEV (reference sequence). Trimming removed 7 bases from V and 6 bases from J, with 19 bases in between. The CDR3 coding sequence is TGTGCCAGCAATCTGGGGAGGGGTGTCAGTCAGCCCCAGCATTTT. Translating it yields CASNLGRGVSQPQHF.

In DNA, the CDR3 is TGTGCCAGCAGTGAGGTAGCGGGTTCCTACAATGAGCAGTTCTTC. Encoded protein: CASSEVAGSYNEQFF. V usage is TRBV6-4 and J usage is TRBJ2-1; TRBD2 matches 7 bases. This CDR3 has 15 amino acids. Looked up from germline, CDR1 is MRHNA and CDR2 is SNTAGT. With 3 bases clipped from V and 1 base from J, the junction kept 3 bases outside the gene matches.

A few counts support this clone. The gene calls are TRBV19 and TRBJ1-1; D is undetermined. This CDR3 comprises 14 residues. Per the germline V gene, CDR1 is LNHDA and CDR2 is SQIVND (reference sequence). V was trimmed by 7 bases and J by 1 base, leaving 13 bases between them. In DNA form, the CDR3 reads TGTGCCAGTACTTCGCGGGTGGGGAACACTGAAGCTTTCTTT. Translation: CASTSRVGNTEAFF.

CDR3 sequence: CASSPDSTRVSRQQYF. Here the CDR3 DNA reads TGCGCCAGCAGCCCCGACAGTACCCGAGTCAGCCGTCAGCAGTACTTC. The chain recombines TRBV5-1 with TRBJ2-7; D perhaps matches TRBD1 (5 bases). Germline CDR1 and CDR2: SGHRS and YFSETQ. The V and J ends lost 4 bases and 8 bases respectively, with 25 bases between them. The CDR3 is made up of 16 amino acids. Full variable domain (remainder filled in from reference TRBV5-1 and TRBJ2-7): KAGVTQTPRYLIKTRGQQVTLSCSPISGHRSVSWYQQTPGQGLQFLFEYFSETQRNKGNFPGRFSGRQFSNSRSEMNVSTLELGDSALYLCASSPDSTRVSRQQYFGPGTRLTVT.

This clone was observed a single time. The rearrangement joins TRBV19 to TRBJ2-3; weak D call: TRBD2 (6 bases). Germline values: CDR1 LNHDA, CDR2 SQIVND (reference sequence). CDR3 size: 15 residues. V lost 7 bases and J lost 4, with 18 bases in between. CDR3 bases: TGTGCCAGTAAGAACGGGGGAGTAGGTGCAGATACGCAGTATTTT. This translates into CASKNGGVGADTQYF.

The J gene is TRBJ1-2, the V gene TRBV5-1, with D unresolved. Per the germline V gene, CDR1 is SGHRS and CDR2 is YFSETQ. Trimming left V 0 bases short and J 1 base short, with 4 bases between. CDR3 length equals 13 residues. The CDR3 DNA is TGCGCCAGCAGCTTGGAACTTAACTATGGCTACACCTTC. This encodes CASSLELNYGYTF.

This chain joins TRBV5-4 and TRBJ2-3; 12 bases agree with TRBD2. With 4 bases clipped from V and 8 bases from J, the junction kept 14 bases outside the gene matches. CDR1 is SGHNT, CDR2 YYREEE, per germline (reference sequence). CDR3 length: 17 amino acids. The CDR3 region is CASSAAGRLAGEGTQYF. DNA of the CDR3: TGTGCCAGCAGCGCAGCCGGCCGACTAGCGGGAGAGGGTACGCAGTATTTT.

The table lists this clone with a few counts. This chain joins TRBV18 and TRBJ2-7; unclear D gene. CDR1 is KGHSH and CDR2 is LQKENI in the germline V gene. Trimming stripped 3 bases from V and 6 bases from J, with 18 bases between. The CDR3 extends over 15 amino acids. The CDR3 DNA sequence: TGTGCCAGCTCACCGAGAGCAGATTTCTTAGCCGAGCAGTACTTC. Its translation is CASSPRADFLAEQYF.

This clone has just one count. CDR3 coding DNA: TGTGCCAGCTCACCTGCGGAAAACACCGGGGAGCTGTTTTTT. This translates into CASSPAENTGELFF. The gene calls are TRBV18 and TRBJ2-2, with D unresolved. Germline-derived CDR1 and CDR2 are KGHSH and LQKENI. The length of the CDR3 is 14 residues. The V and J ends lost 3 bases and 2 bases respectively, with 7 bases between them.

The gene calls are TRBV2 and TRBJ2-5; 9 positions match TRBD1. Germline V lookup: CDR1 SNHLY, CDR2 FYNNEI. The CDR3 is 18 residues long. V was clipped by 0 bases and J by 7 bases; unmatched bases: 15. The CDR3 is CASSEALLGGTGLMTQYF. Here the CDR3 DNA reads TGTGCCAGCAGTGAAGCGCTTCTGGGTGGGACAGGGTTAATGACCCAGTACTTC.

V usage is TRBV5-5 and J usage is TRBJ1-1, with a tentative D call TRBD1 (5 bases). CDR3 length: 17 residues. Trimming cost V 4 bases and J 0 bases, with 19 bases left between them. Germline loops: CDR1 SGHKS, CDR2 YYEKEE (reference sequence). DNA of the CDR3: TGTGCCAGCAGCGCGCTTGGGGGGGAGACAATGAACACTGAAGCTTTCTTT. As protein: CASSALGGETMNTEAFF.

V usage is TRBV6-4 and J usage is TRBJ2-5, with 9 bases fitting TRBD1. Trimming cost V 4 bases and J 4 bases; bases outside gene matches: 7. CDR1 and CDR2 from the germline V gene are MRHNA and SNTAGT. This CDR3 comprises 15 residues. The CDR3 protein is CASSVGQGSIETQYF. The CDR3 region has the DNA TGTGCCAGCAGTGTTGGACAGGGGAGCATAGAGACCCAGTACTTC.

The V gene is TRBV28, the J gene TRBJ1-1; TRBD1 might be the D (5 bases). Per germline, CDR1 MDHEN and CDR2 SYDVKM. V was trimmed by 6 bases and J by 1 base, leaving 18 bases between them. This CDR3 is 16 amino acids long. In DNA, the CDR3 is TGTGCCAGCAGACCTCCGGACACCCGCAAGAACACTGAAGCTTTCTTT. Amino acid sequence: CASRPPDTRKNTEAFF.

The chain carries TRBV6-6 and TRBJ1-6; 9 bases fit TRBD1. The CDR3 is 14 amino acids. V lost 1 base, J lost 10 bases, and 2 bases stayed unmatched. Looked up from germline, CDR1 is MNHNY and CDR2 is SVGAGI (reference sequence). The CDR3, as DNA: TGTGCCAGCAGTTACTACACAGGGGGCTCACCCCTCCACTTT. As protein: CASSYYTGGSPLHF.

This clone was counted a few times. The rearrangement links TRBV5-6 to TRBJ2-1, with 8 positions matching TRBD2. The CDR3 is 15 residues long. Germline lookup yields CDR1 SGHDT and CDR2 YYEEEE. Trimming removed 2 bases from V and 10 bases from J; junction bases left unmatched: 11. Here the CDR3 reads CASSFSQVAGREQFF. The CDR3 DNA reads TGTGCCAGCAGCTTTTCTCAGGTAGCGGGAAGAGAGCAGTTCTTC.

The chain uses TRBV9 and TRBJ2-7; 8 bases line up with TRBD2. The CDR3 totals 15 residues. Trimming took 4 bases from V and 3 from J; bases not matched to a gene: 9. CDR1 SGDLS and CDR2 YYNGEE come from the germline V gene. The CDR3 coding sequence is TGTGCCAGCAGCCGGGGGGGGACCGGGATCTACGAGCAGTACTTC. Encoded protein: CASSRGGTGIYEQYF.

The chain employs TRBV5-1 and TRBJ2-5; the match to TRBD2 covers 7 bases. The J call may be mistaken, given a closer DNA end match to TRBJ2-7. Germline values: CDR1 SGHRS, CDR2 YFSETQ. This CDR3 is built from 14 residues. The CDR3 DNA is TGCGCCAGCAGCCCTAGGACTAGTCATCACGAGCAGTACTTC. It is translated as CASSPRTSHHEQYF.

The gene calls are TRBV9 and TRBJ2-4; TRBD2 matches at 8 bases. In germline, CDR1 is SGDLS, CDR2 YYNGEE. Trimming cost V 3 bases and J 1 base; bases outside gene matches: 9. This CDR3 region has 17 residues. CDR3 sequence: CASSATAGAGAKNIQYF. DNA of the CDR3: TGTGCCAGCAGCGCAACAGCGGGAGCCGGGGCCAAAAACATTCAGTACTTC. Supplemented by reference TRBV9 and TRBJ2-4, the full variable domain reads DSGVTQTPKHLITATGQRVTLRCSPRSGDLSVYWYQQSLDQGLQFLIQYYNGEERAKGNILERFSAQQFPDLHSELNLSSLELGDSALYFCASSATAGAGAKNIQYFGAGTRLSVL.

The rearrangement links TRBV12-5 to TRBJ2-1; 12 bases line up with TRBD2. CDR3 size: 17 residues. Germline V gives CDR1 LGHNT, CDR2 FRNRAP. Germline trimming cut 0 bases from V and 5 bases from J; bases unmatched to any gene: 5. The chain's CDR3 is CASGLVTLAGGNNEQFF. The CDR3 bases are TGTGCTAGTGGTTTGGTAACTCTAGCGGGAGGGAACAATGAGCAGTTCTTC. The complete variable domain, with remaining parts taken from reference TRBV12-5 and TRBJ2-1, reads DARVTQTPRHKVTEMGQEVTMRCQPILGHNTVFWYRQTMMQGLELLAYFRNRAPLDDSGMPKDRFSAEMPDATLATLKIQPSEPRDSAVYFCASGLVTLAGGNNEQFFGPGTRLTVL.

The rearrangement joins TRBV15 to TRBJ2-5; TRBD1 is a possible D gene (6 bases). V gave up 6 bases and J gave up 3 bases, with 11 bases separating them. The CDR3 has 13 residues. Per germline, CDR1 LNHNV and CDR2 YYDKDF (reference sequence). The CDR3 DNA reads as TGTGCCACCAGACCTTACAGGGAAGAGACCCAGTACTTC. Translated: CATRPYREETQYF.

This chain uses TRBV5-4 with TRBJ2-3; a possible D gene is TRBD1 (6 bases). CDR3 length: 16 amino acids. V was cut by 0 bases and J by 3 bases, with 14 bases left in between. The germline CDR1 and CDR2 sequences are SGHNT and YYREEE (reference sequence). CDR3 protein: CASSLGGPGSTDTQYF. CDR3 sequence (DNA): TGTGCCAGCAGCTTGGGGGGGCCCGGATCAACAGATACGCAGTATTTT.

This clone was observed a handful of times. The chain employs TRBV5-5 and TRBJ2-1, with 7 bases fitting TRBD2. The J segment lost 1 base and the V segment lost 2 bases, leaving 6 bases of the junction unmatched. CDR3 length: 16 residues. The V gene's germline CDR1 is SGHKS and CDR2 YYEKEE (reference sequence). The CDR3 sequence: CASSLNAGVSYNEQFF. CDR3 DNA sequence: TGTGCCAGCAGCTTAAATGCGGGAGTATCCTACAATGAGCAGTTCTTC.

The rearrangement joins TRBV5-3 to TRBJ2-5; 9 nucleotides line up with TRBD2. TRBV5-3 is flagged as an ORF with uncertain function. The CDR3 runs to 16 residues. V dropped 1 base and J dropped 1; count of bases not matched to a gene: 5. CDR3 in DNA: TGTGCCAGAAGCTTGAGCCTAGCGGGAACCCAAGAGACCCAGTACTTC. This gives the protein CARSLSLAGTQETQYF.